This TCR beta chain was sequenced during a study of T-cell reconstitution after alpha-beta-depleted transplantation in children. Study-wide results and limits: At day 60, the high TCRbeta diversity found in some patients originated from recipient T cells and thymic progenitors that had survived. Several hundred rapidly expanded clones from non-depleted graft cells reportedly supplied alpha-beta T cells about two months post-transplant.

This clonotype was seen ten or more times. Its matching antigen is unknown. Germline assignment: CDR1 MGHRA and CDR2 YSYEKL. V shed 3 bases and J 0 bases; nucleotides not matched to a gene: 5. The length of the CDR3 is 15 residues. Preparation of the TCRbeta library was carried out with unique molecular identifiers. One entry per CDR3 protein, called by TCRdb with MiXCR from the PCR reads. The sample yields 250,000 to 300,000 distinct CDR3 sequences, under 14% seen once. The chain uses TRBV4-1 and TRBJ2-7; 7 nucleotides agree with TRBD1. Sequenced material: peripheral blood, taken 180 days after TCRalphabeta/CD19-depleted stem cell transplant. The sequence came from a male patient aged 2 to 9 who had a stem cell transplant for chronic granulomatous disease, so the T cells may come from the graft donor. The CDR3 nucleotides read TGCGCCAGCAGCCATAGACAGGGTGACTCCTACGAGCAGTACTTC. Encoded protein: CASSHRQGDSYEQYF.